This T cell receptor beta chain is drawn from a study of blood T cell repertoires in COVID-19. For the study at large: Acute and convalescent COVID-19 samples came from the United States, Italy and Spain. T cells, B-cell-depleted T cells, or PBMCs provided the cDNA or gDNA that served as material.

Original analysis: From reference gene primer amplification, estimates of nucleated cell counts were derived. Measured with immunoSEQ multiplex PCR; TCRdb has only the in-frame clones, and not every one. The V and J calls and the clone size are those of that table, but D and trimming were determined from the DNA. Counted here are about 81,000 clones, around 90% occurring once; the ten biggest clones make up about 4.4%. This clone was seen a handful of times. Germline V CDR1 and CDR2: SGHRS, YFSETQ. V was clipped by 4 bases and J by 2 bases; unmatched bases: 5. The CDR3 has 15 amino acids. V usage is TRBV5-1 and J usage is TRBJ2-5, with 10 positions matching TRBD1. Sample: peripheral blood. This sequence was found in an elderly woman with acute or convalescent COVID-19. CDR3: CASSPGGQGQETQYF. The CDR3 nucleotides are TGCGCCAGCAGCCCGGGGGGACAGGGGCAAGAGACCCAGTACTTC.